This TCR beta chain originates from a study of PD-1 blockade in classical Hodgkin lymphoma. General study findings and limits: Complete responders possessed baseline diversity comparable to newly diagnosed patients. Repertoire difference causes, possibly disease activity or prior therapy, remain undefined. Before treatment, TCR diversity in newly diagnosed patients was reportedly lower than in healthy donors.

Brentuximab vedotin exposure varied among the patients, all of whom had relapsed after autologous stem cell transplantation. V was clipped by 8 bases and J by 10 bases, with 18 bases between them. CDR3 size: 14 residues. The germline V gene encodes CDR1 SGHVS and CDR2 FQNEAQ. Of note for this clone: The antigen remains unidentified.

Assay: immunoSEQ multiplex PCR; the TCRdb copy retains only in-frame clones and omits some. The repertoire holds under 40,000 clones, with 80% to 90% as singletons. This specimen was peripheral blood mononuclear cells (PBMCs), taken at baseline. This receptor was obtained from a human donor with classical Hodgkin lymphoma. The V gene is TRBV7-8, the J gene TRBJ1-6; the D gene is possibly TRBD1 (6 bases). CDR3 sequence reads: CASHRAWDNSPLHF. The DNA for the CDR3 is TGTGCCAGCCACCGGGCCTGGGACAACTCACCCCTCCACTTT.